Listed below are T cell receptor beta chains from one sample, sequenced in a study of preoperative IRX-2 immunotherapy in early breast cancer. The method was immunoSEQ multiplex PCR; TCRdb's version includes in-frame clones alone and lacks a portion of them. The sample holds tens of thousands of clones, under 90% seen once. Sequenced material: tumor tissue, taken after IRX-2 immunotherapy. These receptors were collected from a human donor with breast cancer. The CDR3 runs from the conserved cysteine through the conserved F or W. Each record gives: D gene, V gene, clone size, J gene, CDR3 protein, CDR3 DNA. D genes are given only for firm matches. For some rows the clone size is stated as once, few or many, or as a class when expanded; others skip it.

>TRBD2|TRBV15|NA|TRBJ2-7
CATSPEGLAAFGEQYF
TGTGCCACCAGCCCCGAAGGACTAGCGGCTTTTGGCGAGCAGTACTTC
>NA|TRBV6-8|few|TRBJ1-5
CASIGGEGNQPQHF
TGTGCCAGCATCGGGGGTGAGGGCAATCAGCCCCAGCATTTT
>NA|TRBV6-8|NA|TRBJ1-2
CASSLEGPYGGGYTF
TGTGCCAGCAGTCTTGAGGGGCCCTACGGCGGCGGCTACACCTTC
>NA|TRBV19|NA|TRBJ2-3
CASSPGVKDTQYF
TGTGCCAGTAGCCCGGGAGTAAAAGATACGCAGTATTTT
>TRBD1|TRBV11-3|NA|TRBJ2-7
CASRRTGQPYEQYF
TGTGCCAGCAGGCGAACGGGACAGCCCTACGAGCAGTACTTC
>TRBD2|TRBV6-8|NA|TRBJ2-1
CASSLLAGSYNEQFF
TGTGCCAGCAGCCTACTAGCGGGCTCCTACAATGAGCAGTTCTTC
>NA|TRBV18|NA|TRBJ1-2
CASSPPLSLSYGYTF
TGTGCCAGCTCACCACCACTAAGCCTTAGCTATGGCTACACCTTC
>TRBD1|TRBV11-3|few|TRBJ1-2
CASSLAQGAYGYTF
TGTGCCAGCAGCTTGGCACAGGGGGCCTATGGCTACACCTTC
>TRBD1|TRBV11-3|NA|TRBJ1-1
CASSTGGYVNTEAFF
TGTGCCAGCAGCACAGGGGGCTACGTGAACACTGAAGCTTTCTTT
>NA|TRBV11-3|NA|TRBJ2-7
CASSLGQGIYEQYF
TGTGCCAGCAGCTTAGGGCAGGGTATCTACGAGCAGTACTTC
>NA|TRBV7-8|NA|TRBJ2-1
CASRRTGNNEQFF
TGTGCCAGCAGACGAACAGGGAACAATGAGCAGTTCTTC
>TRBD2|TRBV5-1|NA|TRBJ2-5
CASSLGGSGNKETQYF
TGCGCCAGCAGCTTGGGCGGGAGCGGGAATAAAGAGACCCAGTACTTC
>NA|TRBV11-3|few|TRBJ2-2
CASSLQVVRTGELFF
TGTGCCAGCAGCCTACAGGTTGTGCGGACCGGGGAGCTGTTTTTT
>TRBD1|TRBV11-3|few|TRBJ2-1
CASRRQGTSDNEQFF
TGTGCCAGCAGAAGACAGGGGACATCCGACAATGAGCAGTTCTTC
>NA|TRBV5-1|NA|TRBJ2-1
CASSLEGQNYNEQFF
TGCGCCAGCAGCCTGGAAGGACAGAACTACAATGAGCAGTTCTTC
>NA|TRBV6-8|NA|TRBJ2-3
CASSEDALELTDTQYF
TGTGCCAGCAGCGAAGATGCTCTAGAACTCACAGATACGCAGTATTTT
>NA|TRBV18|once|TRBJ1-5
CASSPKGNSNQPQHF
TGTGCCAGCTCACCAAAAGGGAACAGCAATCAGCCCCAGCATTTT
>TRBD1|TRBV19|NA|TRBJ2-2
CASSRRDRGATGTGELFF
TGTGCCAGTAGTCGACGGGACAGGGGAGCGACGGGGACCGGGGAGCTGTTTTTT
>NA|TRBV1|NA|TRBJ2-1
CASSQERGSSYNEQFF
TGCGCCAGCAGCCAAGAGAGGGGGAGCTCCTACAATGAGCAGTTCTTC
>NA|TRBV5-1|NA|TRBJ1-2
CASSLGRAANYGYTF
TGCGCCAGCAGCTTGGGGAGGGCGGCTAACTATGGCTACACCTTC
>TRBD1|TRBV7-1|NA|TRBJ2-7
CASSLGRDRAGQYF
TGTGCCAGCAGCTTAGGTCGGGACAGGGCCGGGCAGTACTTC
>NA|TRBV7-1|NA|TRBJ1-2
CASSLKGNLYGYTF
TGTGCCAGCAGCTTAAAGGGGAATCTCTATGGCTACACCTTC
>TRBD1|TRBV6-7|NA|TRBJ1-2
CASRRTGGGDGYTF
TGTGCCAGCAGGCGAACAGGGGGCGGGGATGGCTACACCTTC
>NA|TRBV12-5|NA|TRBJ1-6
CASGLDGTGHSPLHF
TGTGCTAGTGGTTTGGATGGGACCGGGCATTCACCCCTCCACTTT
>TRBD2|TRBV14|NA|TRBJ2-3
CASSRTPGLAGGHTSTDTQYF
TGTGCCAGCAGCCGTACCCCGGGACTAGCGGGAGGTCACACTAGCACAGATACGCAGTATTTT
>NA|TRBV23-1|NA|TRBJ2-1
CASSQDPGQIYNEQFF
TGCGCCAGCAGCCAAGATCCCGGACAGATATACAATGAGCAGTTCTTC
>NA|TRBV5-1|NA|TRBJ1-4
CASSLGQDNEKLFF
TGCGCCAGCAGCTTGGGACAGGATAATGAAAAACTGTTTTTT
>TRBD1|TRBV18|NA|TRBJ1-1
CASSRGGDRPNTEAFF
TGTGCCAGCTCACGTGGAGGGGACAGGCCGAACACTGAAGCTTTCTTT